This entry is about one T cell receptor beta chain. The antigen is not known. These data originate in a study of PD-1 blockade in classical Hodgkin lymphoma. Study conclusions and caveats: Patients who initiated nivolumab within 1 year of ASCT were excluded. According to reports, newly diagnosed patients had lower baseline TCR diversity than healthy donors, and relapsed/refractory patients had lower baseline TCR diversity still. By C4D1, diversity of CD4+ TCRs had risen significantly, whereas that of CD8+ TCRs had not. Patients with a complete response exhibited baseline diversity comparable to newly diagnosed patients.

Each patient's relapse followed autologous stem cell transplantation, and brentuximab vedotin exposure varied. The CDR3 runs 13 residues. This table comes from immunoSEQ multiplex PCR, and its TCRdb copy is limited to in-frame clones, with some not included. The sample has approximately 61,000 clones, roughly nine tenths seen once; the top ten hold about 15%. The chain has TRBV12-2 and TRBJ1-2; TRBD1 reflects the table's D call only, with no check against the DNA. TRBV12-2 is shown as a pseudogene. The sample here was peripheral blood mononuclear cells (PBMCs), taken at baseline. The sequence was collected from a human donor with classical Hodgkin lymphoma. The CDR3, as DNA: TGTGCAAGTCGCTTAACAGGAGAGGACGGCTACACCTTC. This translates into CASRLTGEDGYTF.